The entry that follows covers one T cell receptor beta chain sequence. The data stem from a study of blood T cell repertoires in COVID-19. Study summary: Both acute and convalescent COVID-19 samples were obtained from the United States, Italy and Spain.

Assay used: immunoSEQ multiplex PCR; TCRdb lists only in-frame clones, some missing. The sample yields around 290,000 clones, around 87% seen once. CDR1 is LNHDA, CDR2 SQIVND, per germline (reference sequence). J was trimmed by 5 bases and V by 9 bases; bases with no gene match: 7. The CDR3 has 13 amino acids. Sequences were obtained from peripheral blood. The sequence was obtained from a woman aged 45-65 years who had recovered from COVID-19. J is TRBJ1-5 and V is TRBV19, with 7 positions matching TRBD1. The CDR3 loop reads CASAGQVDQPQHF. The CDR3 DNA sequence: TGTGCCAGCGCCGGACAGGTAGATCAGCCCCAGCATTTT.